Below are 31 T cell receptor beta chains sequenced from a single sample in a study of blood T cell repertoires in COVID-19. The data were produced by immunoSEQ multiplex PCR, yet TCRdb's version contains in-frame clones alone and is incomplete. The sample includes more than 250,000 clones, around 87% of them seen just once. Sequencing was carried out using peripheral blood. Source of these receptors: a man between 45 and 60 years old with active or convalescent COVID-19.

Notes on this clone: Other DNA sequences in the sample encode the same CDR3. V and J are TRBV3-1 (or the pseudogene TRBV3-2) and TRBJ1-5; D unresolved. Germline loops: CDR1 LGHDT, CDR2 YNNKEL (reference sequence). The CDR3 has 12 residues. V was clipped by 3 bases and J by 7 bases, with 7 bases between them. This CDR3 is CASSQRGQPQHF. In nucleotides, the CDR3 is TGTGCCAGCAGCCAGCGAGGGCAGCCCCAGCATTTT.

The CDR3 bases are TGTGCCAGCTCAGAGGAGGACACCGGGGAGCTGTTTTTT. Amino acid sequence: CASSEEDTGELFF. V gene TRBV18 combines with J gene TRBJ2-2; D may be TRBD2 (5 bases). CDR3 size: 13 residues. Trimming took 5 bases from V and 3 from J, leaving 7 bases between them. The germline gives CDR1 KGHSH, CDR2 LQKENI.

The chain uses TRBV5-1 and TRBJ1-6, with 8 positions matching TRBD1. Germline values: CDR1 SGHRS, CDR2 YFSETQ. The CDR3 runs 15 residues. V was pared by 1 base and J by 6 bases, with 3 bases of the junction left unmatched. The CDR3 reads CASSLKTGANSPLHF. CDR3 nucleotide sequence: TGCGCCAGCAGCTTGAAGACAGGGGCTAATTCACCCCTCCACTTT.

The J gene is TRBJ2-7, the V gene TRBV6-5; D possibly corresponds to TRBD1 (6 bases). This CDR3 spans 13 amino acids. Per germline, CDR1 MNHEY and CDR2 SVGAGI. Trimming took off 2 bases at V and 5 bases at J, with 10 bases between the two ends. The CDR3 DNA is TGTGCCAGCAGTTACCAACAGGGCCACGAGCAGTACTTC. Residues: CASSYQQGHEQYF.

This chain joins TRBV15 and TRBJ1-4; D is unresolved. The germline gives CDR1 LNHNV, CDR2 YYDKDF (reference sequence). V dropped 0 bases and J dropped 0 bases, with 8 bases sitting between them. The CDR3 is made up of 16 amino acids. CDR3 nucleotides: TGTGCCACCAGCAGAGATCCAACGGCAACTAATGAAAAACTGTTTTTT. This translates into CATSRDPTATNEKLFF.

This chain connects TRBV11-2 to TRBJ2-1; TRBD2 matches 7 bases. The CDR3 covers 17 residues. V was clipped by 2 bases and J by 0 bases; unmatched bases: 7. Germline V gives CDR1 SGHAT, CDR2 FQNNGV. This chain's CDR3 is CASSLFVSSGSYNEQFF. CDR3 DNA sequence: TGTGCCAGCAGCTTATTTGTGTCTAGCGGCTCCTACAATGAGCAGTTCTTC.

This sequence joins TRBV7-2 and TRBJ2-1, with a tentative D call TRBD2 (6 bases). This CDR3 has 16 residues. Germline V CDR1 and CDR2: SGHTA, FQGNSA. V was cut by 1 base and J by 1 base, with 11 bases left in between. The CDR3 region has the DNA TGTGCCAGCAGCTTAGATGCGGCGGGATCCTACAATGAGCAGTTCTTC. This translates into CASSLDAAGSYNEQFF.

The chain has TRBV5-8 and TRBJ1-5, with a tentative D call TRBD1 (5 bases). V lost 2 bases, J lost 0 bases, and 12 bases lay in between. The CDR3 consists of 16 residues. The germline CDR1 and CDR2 sequences are SGHTS and YDEGEE. CDR3 nucleotide sequence: TGTGCCAGCAGCTTTGGAGGGGTCCATAGCAATCAGCCCCAGCATTTT. Translating gives CASSFGGVHSNQPQHF.

CDR3 in amino acids: CASSSQGSAGELFF. In nucleotides, the CDR3 is TGTGCCAGCAGCTCACAGGGATCCGCCGGGGAGCTGTTTTTT. This chain connects TRBV5-6 to TRBJ2-2, with D possibly TRBD1 on 6 matching bases. V lost 3 bases to trimming and J lost 6 bases, with 12 bases between them. Germline CDR1 and CDR2: SGHDT and YYEEEE. The CDR3 sequence is 14 residues long.

The DNA of the CDR3 is TGCGCCAGCAGCCCGGGACAGCAAGAGACCCAGTACTTC. It encodes CASSPGQQETQYF. The chain combines TRBV5-1 with TRBJ2-5; 7 bases match TRBD1. The germline gives CDR1 SGHRS, CDR2 YFSETQ. This CDR3 contains 13 residues. After removal of 4 bases from V and 2 bases from J, the junction contained 2 bases not matched to a gene.

The rearrangement uses TRBV5-1 and TRBJ2-5, with TRBD1 identical over 8 bases. Germline CDR1 SGHRS, CDR2 YFSETQ. With 4 bases clipped from V and 4 bases from J, the junction kept 9 bases outside the gene matches. There are 15 residues in the CDR3. CDR3 coding DNA: TGCGCCAGCAGCCTAACGGGACAGGCGGGAGAGACCCAGTACTTC. Its protein product is CASSLTGQAGETQYF.

The chain has TRBV27 and TRBJ2-7, with 7 bases that match TRBD1. The CDR3 loop spans 16 amino acids. V shed 6 bases and J 6 bases; nucleotides not matched to a gene: 17. Per germline, CDR1 MNHEY and CDR2 SMNVEV (reference sequence). The CDR3: CASSLQGVPLESEQYF. The DNA for the CDR3 is TGTGCCAGCAGCCTCCAGGGGGTGCCCTTAGAATCCGAGCAGTACTTC.

This chain links TRBV3-1 (or the pseudogene TRBV3-2) with TRBJ1-1; tentative D call: TRBD1 (5 bases). The CDR3 is made up of 14 amino acids. CDR1 is LGHDT and CDR2 is YNNKEL in the germline V gene (reference sequence). Trimming left V 0 bases short and J 1 base short, with 6 bases between. The CDR3 protein is CASSQEGANTEAFF. The CDR3 DNA sequence: TGTGCCAGCAGCCAAGAAGGGGCGAACACTGAAGCTTTCTTT.

The rearrangement joins TRBV25-1 to TRBJ1-5; D perhaps matches TRBD1 (6 bases). The CDR3 has 13 amino acids. Germline CDR1 reads MGHDK; CDR2 reads SYGVNS. V was cut by 8 bases and J by 7 bases, with 15 bases left in between. The CDR3 region has the DNA TGTGCCAGCCTAGCAGGGGAGGGACAGCCCCAGCATTTT. Translating gives CASLAGEGQPQHF.

This rearrangement joins TRBV7-2 to TRBJ1-1; 7 bases match TRBD1. V gave up 1 base and J gave up 5 bases; unmatched junction bases: 7. The CDR3 sequence is 15 residues long. The germline gives CDR1 SGHTA, CDR2 FQGNSA. CDR3 loop: CASSLVSQGGTEAFF. The CDR3 bases are TGTGCCAGCAGCTTAGTCAGTCAGGGGGGTACTGAAGCTTTCTTT.

The chain's CDR3 is CASSLRLAGAETQYF. The DNA of the CDR3 is TGTGCCAGCAGCCTTCGCCTAGCGGGAGCAGAGACCCAGTACTTC. J is TRBJ2-5 and V is TRBV7-9; 10 positions match TRBD2. This CDR3 is 15 amino acids long. Losses at the gene ends were 5 bases for V and 4 bases for J; bases not matched to a gene: 7. In germline, CDR1 is SEHNR, CDR2 FQNEAQ (reference sequence). Combining the CDR3 with reference TRBV7-9 and TRBJ2-5 gives the whole variable domain DTGVSQNPRHKITKRGQNVTFRCDPISEHNRLYWYRQTLGQGPEFLTYFQNEAQLEKSRLLSDRFSAERPKGSFSTLEIQRTEQGDSAMYLCASSLRLAGAETQYFGPGTRLLVL.

The chain joins TRBV5-5 to TRBJ1-3, with D perhaps matching TRBD1 (5 bases). V dropped 3 bases and J dropped 4 bases, with 8 bases sitting between them. Germline values: CDR1 SGHKS, CDR2 YYEKEE (reference sequence). The CDR3 extends over 13 amino acids. The CDR3 DNA reads TGTGCCAGCAGCTCCAGGGTGGGAAACACCATATATTTT. Encoded protein: CASSSRVGNTIYF.

This clone has just one count. This chain connects TRBV28 to TRBJ2-2; no definite D call. Germline V gene sequence: CDR1 MDHEN, CDR2 SYDVKM. The length of the CDR3 is 14 residues. Between the trimmed V and J ends, which lost 7 bases and 0 bases, there was a span of 9 bases. CDR3 bases: TGTGCCAGCAACACGACACCGAACACCGGGGAGCTGTTTTTT. Amino acid sequence: CASNTTPNTGELFF. Combining the CDR3 with reference TRBV28 and TRBJ2-2 gives the whole variable domain DVKVTQSSRYLVKRTGEKVFLECVQDMDHENMFWYRQDPGLGLRLIYFSYDVKMKEKGDIPEGYSVSREKKERFSLILESASTNQTSMYLCASNTTPNTGELFFGEGSRLTVL.

This chain uses TRBV6-1 with TRBJ1-5, with D possibly matching TRBD1 (5 bases). The CDR3 totals 16 residues. Per germline, CDR1 MNHNS and CDR2 SASEGT. Trimming shortened V by 4 bases and J by 0 bases, and 13 bases separated the two germline ends. This CDR3 reads CASSVQAAYSNQPQHF. Here the CDR3 DNA reads TGTGCCAGCAGTGTACAGGCGGCTTATAGCAATCAGCCCCAGCATTTT.

The chain has TRBV2 and TRBJ1-5; D is perhaps TRBD1 (5 bases). Between the trimmed V and J ends, which lost 5 bases and 0 bases, there was a span of 8 bases. The CDR3 is 14 amino acids. Per germline, CDR1 SNHLY and CDR2 FYNNEI. CDR3 coding DNA: TGTGCCAGCAGTCTGACAGATAGCAATCAGCCCCAGCATTTT. It yields the protein CASSLTDSNQPQHF.

The chain combines TRBV5-6 with TRBJ1-5, with 8 nucleotides matching TRBD1. Germline V gene lookup returns CDR1 SGHDT and CDR2 YYEEEE. V trimming: 3 bases; J trimming: 0 bases; junction bases outside the gene matches: 5. The length of the CDR3 is 16 residues. The DNA for the CDR3 is TGTGCCAGCAGCTCTTCGACAGGGGCTAGCAATCAGCCCCAGCATTTT. This translates into CASSSSTGASNQPQHF.

The rearrangement joins TRBV29-1 to TRBJ2-1, with 12 bases fitting TRBD2. Per the germline V gene, CDR1 is SQVTM and CDR2 is ANQGSEA. The J segment lost 0 bases and the V segment lost 1 base, leaving 4 bases of the junction unmatched. The CDR3 length is 17 residues. In DNA, the CDR3 is TGCAGCGTTGAAGGGCTAGCGGGAGGGCCCTCCTACAATGAGCAGTTCTTC. This gives the protein CSVEGLAGGPSYNEQFF.

V and J are TRBV20-1 and TRBJ1-5; the D gene is possibly TRBD1 (6 bases). The CDR3 extends over 17 amino acids. Germline values: CDR1 DFQATT, CDR2 SNEGSKA (reference sequence). The germline V and J ends were trimmed by 3 bases and 2 bases, with 20 bases remaining between them. The CDR3 nucleotides are TGCAGTGCTAGTTCAGTTGGGGGCCGCGTAGGCAATCAGCCCCAGCATTTT. Translating it yields CSASSVGGRVGNQPQHF.

The chain uses TRBV28 and TRBJ1-1, with 7 bases lining up with TRBD1. Losses at the gene ends were 6 bases for V and 3 bases for J; bases not matched to a gene: 4. CDR3 length equals 13 residues. Germline V gene data show CDR1 as MDHEN and CDR2 as SYDVKM. The CDR3 region has the DNA TGTGCCAGCAGACCTGGACAGGACACTGAAGCTTTCTTT. Encoded protein: CASRPGQDTEAFF.

The V call is TRBV6-5, the J call TRBJ2-3; 8 bases match TRBD1. Germline CDR1 MNHEY, CDR2 SVGAGI. The trim removed 5 bases at V and 8 bases at J, leaving 9 bases unmatched. There are 14 residues in the CDR3. CDR3 DNA sequence: TGTGCCAGCAGTCCCGGACAGGGAGAGGGTACGCAGTATTTT. This sequence encodes CASSPGQGEGTQYF.

V usage is TRBV9 and J usage is TRBJ1-1; maybe TRBD1 (5 bases). The germline V gene has CDR1 SGDLS and CDR2 YYNGEE. V gave up 4 bases and J gave up 3 bases, with 10 bases separating them. The CDR3 length is 13 residues. This CDR3 is CASSRGPYTEAFF. DNA for the CDR3: TGTGCCAGCAGCAGGGGCCCGTACACTGAAGCTTTCTTT.

The chain joins TRBV7-2 to TRBJ1-1, with TRBD1 matching 12 bases. Trimming took 5 bases from V and 3 from J; bases not matched to a gene: 4. This CDR3 contains 15 residues. Looked up from germline, CDR1 is SGHTA and CDR2 is FQGNSA. CDR3 DNA sequence: TGTGCCAGCAGCGGTGGGGACAGGGGGCACACTGAAGCTTTCTTT. Amino acid sequence: CASSGGDRGHTEAFF. Looking up the rest from reference TRBV7-2 and TRBJ1-1 gives the full variable domain: GAGVSQSPSNKVTEKGKDVELRCDPISGHTALYWYRQSLGQGLEFLIYFQGNSAPDKSGLPSDRFSAERTGGSVSTLTIQRTQQEDSAVYLCASSGGDRGHTEAFFGQGTRLTVV.

The V call is TRBV7-9, the J call TRBJ2-1; weak D call: TRBD1 (6 bases). This CDR3 has 14 amino acids. Per the germline V gene, CDR1 is SEHNR and CDR2 is FQNEAQ (reference sequence). V was shortened by 7 bases and J by 0 bases, with 10 bases between the two germline ends. CDR3 amino acids: CASTTQGSYNEQFF. In DNA, the CDR3 is TGTGCCAGCACCACACAGGGCTCCTACAATGAGCAGTTCTTC.

V and J are TRBV6-2 or TRBV6-3 and TRBJ2-4; 9 bases agree with TRBD1. Germline loops: CDR1 MNHEY, CDR2 SVGEGT. CDR3 length equals 16 residues. The V segment lost 2 bases and the J segment 3 bases; nucleotides outside the gene matches: 5. DNA for the CDR3: TGTGCCAGCAGTTACGGGACAGGGCTGGACAAAAACATTCAGTACTTC. Its translation is CASSYGTGLDKNIQYF.

The chain links TRBV18 to TRBJ1-2, with D possibly being TRBD1 (6 bases). This CDR3 has 13 amino acids. V gave up 5 bases and J gave up 8 bases, with 15 bases separating them. Germline values: CDR1 KGHSH, CDR2 LQKENI. DNA for the CDR3: TGTGCCAGCTCAGGGGACACAACTATGGGCTACACCTTC. Its protein is CASSGDTTMGYTF.

This rearrangement joins TRBV30 to TRBJ1-6; 7 bases line up with TRBD1. CDR3 length: 17 residues. The V gene's germline CDR1 is GTSNPN and CDR2 SVGIG (reference sequence). The V segment lost 0 bases and the J segment 7 bases; nucleotides outside the gene matches: 12. CDR3 sequence (DNA): TGTGCCTGGAGTGTAAGTTGGCCGGGGACAGAAAATTCACCCCTCCACTTT. Protein sequence: CAWSVSWPGTENSPLHF.